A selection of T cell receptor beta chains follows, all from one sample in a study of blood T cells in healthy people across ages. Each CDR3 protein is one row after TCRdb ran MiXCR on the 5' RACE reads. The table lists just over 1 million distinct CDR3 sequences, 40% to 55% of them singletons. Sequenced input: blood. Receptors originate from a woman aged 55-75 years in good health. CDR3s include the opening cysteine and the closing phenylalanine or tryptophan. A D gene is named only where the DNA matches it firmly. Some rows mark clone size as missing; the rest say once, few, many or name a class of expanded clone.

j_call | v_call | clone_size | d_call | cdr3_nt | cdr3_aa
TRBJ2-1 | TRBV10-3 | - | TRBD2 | TGTGCCATCAGTGAGTCGGGACTAGCGGGAGGGACTGGCTACAATGAGCAGTTCTTC | CAISESGLAGGTGYNEQFF
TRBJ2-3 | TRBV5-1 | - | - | TGCGCCAGCAGCCACGGGACCGAGGATTCGTGTTCGCAGTATTTT | CASSHGTEDSCSQYF
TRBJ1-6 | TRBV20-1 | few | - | TGCAGTGCCCGGGCACAGGCCTATAATTCACCCCTCCACTTT | CSARAQAYNSPLHF
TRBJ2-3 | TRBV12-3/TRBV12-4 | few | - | TGTGCCAGCAGTTTGGAGCGGTTCACAGATACGCAGTATTTT | CASSLERFTDTQYF
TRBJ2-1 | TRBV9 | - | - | TGTGCCAGCAGCGAGGGGGACGGACGATCGTTCTTC | CASSEGDGRSFF
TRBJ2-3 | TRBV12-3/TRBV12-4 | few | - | TGTGCCAGCAGTCCCAAACCGATGGGTTATACGCAGTATTTT | CASSPKPMGYTQYF
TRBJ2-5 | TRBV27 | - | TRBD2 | TGTGCCACCCGTTACCAGCGGGAGTACCAAGAGACCCAGTACTTC | CATRYQREYQETQYF
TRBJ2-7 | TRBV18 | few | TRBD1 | TGTGCCAGCTCACCACAGACAGGGGGACTCTACGAGCAGTACTTC | CASSPQTGGLYEQYF
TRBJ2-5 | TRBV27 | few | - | TGTGCCAGCAGTCCTGGGTCCCCGGGGCAAGAGACCCAGTACTTC | CASSPGSPGQETQYF
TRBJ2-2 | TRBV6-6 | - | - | TGTGCCAGCACCCAACCGAACACCGGGGAGCTGTTTTTT | CASTQPNTGELFF
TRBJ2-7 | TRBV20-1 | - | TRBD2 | TGCAGTGCTCCCACTAGCGGGTTCTCCTACGAGCAGTACTTC | CSAPTSGFSYEQYF
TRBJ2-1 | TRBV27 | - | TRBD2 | TGTGCCAGCAGTCCCTCTAGCGGGGCCTACAATGAGCAGTTCTTC | CASSPSSGAYNEQFF
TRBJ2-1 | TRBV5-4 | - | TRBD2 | TGTGCCAGCAGCGCCGGGACTAGCGGGGTTAATGAGCAGTTCTTC | CASSAGTSGVNEQFF
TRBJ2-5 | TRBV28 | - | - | TGTACCAGCAGCACGTTAAAATCACAGGGCAGGGAGACCCAGTACTTC | CTSSTLKSQGRETQYF
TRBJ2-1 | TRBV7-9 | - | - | TGTGCCAGCAGCCCCGGGGATCGCGGGCAGTTCTTC | CASSPGDRGQFF
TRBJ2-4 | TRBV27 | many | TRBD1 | TGTGCCAGCAGTCCCGGACAGGGGGGGGACATTCAGTACTTC | CASSPGQGGDIQYF
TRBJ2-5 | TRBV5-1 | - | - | TGCGCCAGCAGCTTGGTGGCGGGTTTAGAGTACAATGAGCAGTACTTC | CASSLVAGLEYNEQYF
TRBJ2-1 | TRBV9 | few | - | TGTGCCAGCAGCGTAGGCAGGGCCAATGAGCAGTTCTTC | CASSVGRANEQFF
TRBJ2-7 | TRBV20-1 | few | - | TGCAGTGCCTTCCCACGGGGGATCCACGAGCAGTACTTC | CSAFPRGIHEQYF
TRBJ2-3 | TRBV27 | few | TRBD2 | TGTGCCAGCAGTAACCCCCGGCGGGGGAGCACAGATACGCAGTATTTT | CASSNPRRGSTDTQYF
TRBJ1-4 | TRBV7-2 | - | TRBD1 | TGTGCCAGCAGCCCCCGACAGGGTAGTGAAAAACTGTTTTTT | CASSPRQGSEKLFF
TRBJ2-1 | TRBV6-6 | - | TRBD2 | TGTGCCAGCAGTTACTCGACTAGCGGGAGGGCTGGTGGGCAGTTCTTC | CASSYSTSGRAGGQFF
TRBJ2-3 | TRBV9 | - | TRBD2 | TGTGCCAGCAGCCCGCCGGGACTAGCGGGAGGGCCGAGCACAGATACGCAGTATTTT | CASSPPGLAGGPSTDTQYF
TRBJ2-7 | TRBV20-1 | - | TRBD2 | TGCAGTGCCGGGACTAGCGGGCGTAACGAGCAGTACTTC | CSAGTSGRNEQYF
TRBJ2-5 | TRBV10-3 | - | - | TGTGCCATCACCCGACAGCCGCCGGAGACCCAGTACTTC | CAITRQPPETQYF
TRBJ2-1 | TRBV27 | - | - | TGTGCCAGCAGTTCGACATGGTTCAATGAGCAGTTCTTC | CASSSTWFNEQFF
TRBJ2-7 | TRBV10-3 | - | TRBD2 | TGTGCCATCCAGCCAGCGGGGGAAGAGCAGTACTTC | CAIQPAGEEQYF
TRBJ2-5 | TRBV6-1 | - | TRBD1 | TGTGCCAGCAAGTGGACAGGGGGCTTCGATGAGCAGTACTTC | CASKWTGGFDEQYF
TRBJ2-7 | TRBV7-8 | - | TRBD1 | TGTGCCAGCAGCTTAGCGGGACAGGGGATTGCTCGGTACGAGCAGTACTTC | CASSLAGQGIARYEQYF
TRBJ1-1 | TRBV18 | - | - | TGTGCCAGCTCACCAGCGGGGGGTTTAAGTGGAGCTTTCTTT | CASSPAGGLSGAFF
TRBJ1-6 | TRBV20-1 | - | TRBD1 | TGCAGTGCCGGACAGGGGAGCTCCTATAATTCACCCCTCCACTTT | CSAGQGSSYNSPLHF
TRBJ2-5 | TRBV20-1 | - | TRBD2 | TGCAGTGCTCGGACTAGCGGGAGTTTGTCGTATGAGACCCAGTACTTC | CSARTSGSLSYETQYF
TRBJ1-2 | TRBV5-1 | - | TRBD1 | TGCGCCAGCAGCTTGGGCGGGACAGGGCATGGCTACACCTTC | CASSLGGTGHGYTF
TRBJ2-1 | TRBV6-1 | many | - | TGTGCCAGCAGGATGTCCCCTTACAATGAGCAGTTCTTC | CASRMSPYNEQFF
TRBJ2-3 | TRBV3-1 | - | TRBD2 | TGTGCCAGCAGCCAAGAGGGGACTAGCGGGACTCAGGGAGATACGCAGTATTTT | CASSQEGTSGTQGDTQYF
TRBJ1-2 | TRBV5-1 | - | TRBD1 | TGCGCCAGCAGCTCGGACAGGGGCCGCTACACCTTC | CASSSDRGRYTF
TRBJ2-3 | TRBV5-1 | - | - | TGCGCCAGCAGCCTGGCCGCCAGGGTTGATACGCAGTATTTT | CASSLAARVDTQYF
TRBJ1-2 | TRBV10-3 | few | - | TGTGCCATCAGTTCAGGGGATTTGACCACCTATGGCTACACCTTC | CAISSGDLTTYGYTF
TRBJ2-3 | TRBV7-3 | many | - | TGTGCCAGCAGCTTAAGGTCTAGCCGGGGATGGGCAGATACGCAGTATTTT | CASSLRSSRGWADTQYF
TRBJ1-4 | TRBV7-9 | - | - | TGTGCCAGCAGCTTAGCGGCCCCGAATGAAAAACTGTTTTTT | CASSLAAPNEKLFF
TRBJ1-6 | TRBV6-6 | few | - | TGTGCCAGCAGACCGGGCCCTAATCATAATTCACCCCTCCACTTT | CASRPGPNHNSPLHF
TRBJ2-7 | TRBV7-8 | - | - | TGTGCCAGCAGCTTCTCATTGGTGCAGACTTACGAGCAGTACTTC | CASSFSLVQTYEQYF
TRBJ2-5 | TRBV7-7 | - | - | TGTGCCAGCAGCAAGTCCCCGGGGGAGCAGTACTTC | CASSKSPGEQYF
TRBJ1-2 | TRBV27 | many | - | TGTGCCACCCGTGGGGGGCGCGGCTACACCTTC | CATRGGRGYTF
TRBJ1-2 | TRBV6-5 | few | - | TGTGCCAGCTGCCCAGGGCCATTTTTAGGCTACACCTTC | CASCPGPFLGYTF
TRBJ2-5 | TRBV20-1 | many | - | TGCAGTGCTAGGGGGACGGTCGGATTAGAGACCCAGTACTTC | CSARGTVGLETQYF
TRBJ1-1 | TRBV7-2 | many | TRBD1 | TGTGCCAGCAGCTCGCGGACAGGCCGGAACACTGAAGCTTTCTTT | CASSSRTGRNTEAFF
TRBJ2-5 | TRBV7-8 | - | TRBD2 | TGTGCCAGCAGCTTAGCCCCCCTAGCCCGACGGGAGGGGACCCAGTACTTC | CASSLAPLARREGTQYF
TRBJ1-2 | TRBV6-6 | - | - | TGTGCCAGCAGTCAAGGTATAGTGGGACAACGGGATGGCTACACCTTC | CASSQGIVGQRDGYTF
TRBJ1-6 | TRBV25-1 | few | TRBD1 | TGTGCCAGCAGTGATGGAGCCTACAGGGGTCGGAATTCACCCCTCCACTTT | CASSDGAYRGRNSPLHF
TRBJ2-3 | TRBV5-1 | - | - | TGCGCCAGCAGCCCCGGACAGTACACAGATACGCAGTATTTT | CASSPGQYTDTQYF
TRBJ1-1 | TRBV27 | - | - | TGTGCCAGCAGAGGCGGTTCTAAGGCCGAAGCTTTCTTT | CASRGGSKAEAFF
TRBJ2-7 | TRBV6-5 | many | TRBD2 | TGTGCCAGCAGTTACAGCCGGGCTAGCGGGAGGGCCCTCTCCTACGAGCAGTACTTC | CASSYSRASGRALSYEQYF